This TCR beta chain emerged from a study of identical twins. The germline V gene has CDR1 SGHAT and CDR2 FQNNGV. This CDR3 region has 15 residues. Trimming at V came to 5 bases and at J to 4 bases, leaving 7 bases not matched to a gene. TCRdb reanalysed the 5' RACE reads using MiXCR and keeps one entry per CDR3 protein. The sample includes 400,000 to 500,000 distinct CDR3 sequences, approximately 14% seen only once; the top ten take 0.98%. Turning to this clonotype: What it recognizes is unknown.

Study-wide points: Twins showed weaker excess sharing in their beta out-of-frame sequences. Potential partial confounding of zero-insertion analyses by invariant MAIT and iNKT cells was noted.

These data were likewise used in another study, on yellow fever vaccine responses in identical twins. That study reports: Reportedly, twins showed a vaccine T cell response that looked partly convergent and partly personalized.

Specimen: CD4+ T cells sorted from blood. The rearrangement links TRBV11-2 to TRBJ2-1, with 8 positions matching TRBD2. This TCR was recovered from a woman aged 18-29 years in good health. The CDR3 protein is CASSPGPSGYNEQFF. CDR3 DNA sequence: TGTGCCAGCAGCCCCGGGCCTAGCGGGTACAATGAGCAGTTCTTC.